One and the same sample provided the 9 T cell receptor beta chains below, sequenced in a study of control samples from healthy donors and cancer patients (dated by TCRdb to the early 2020s). Libraries were constructed by the immunoSEQ multiplex PCR assay. The table comes from immuneACCESS by way of TCRdb, which keeps in-frame sequences with V and J called. Part of the clones is missing from these tables; in studies checked, under half for an unresolved V gene and the rest for unknown reasons. The sample has 98,000 or so clones on record, less than 90% of them singletons. Of the sample, 13% to 15% is held by the ten largest clones. Sequenced material: blood. The source of these receptors is a woman in her 70s in good health.

This clone appeared a single time. CDR3 DNA: TGTGCCAGCTCACCACCGGGGTCAAATCAGCCCCAGCATTTT. Translation: CASSPPGSNQPQHF. This chain uses TRBV18 with TRBJ1-5; unclear D gene. Trimming cost V 0 bases and J 4 bases, with 7 bases left between them. Germline CDR1 is KGHSH and CDR2 is LQKENI. There are 14 residues in the CDR3. The variable domain in full, with the rest retrieved from reference TRBV18 and TRBJ1-5, is NAGVMQNPRHLVRRRGQEARLRCSPMKGHSHVYWYRQLPEEGLKFMVYLQKENIIDESGMPKERFSAEFPKEGPSILRIQQVVRGDSAAYFCASSPPGSNQPQHFGDGTRLSIL.

This clone was counted a single time. The chain couples TRBV2 to TRBJ1-1, with no clear D. Germline CDR1 is SNHLY and CDR2 is FYNNEI. The CDR3 is 15 residues long. The V gene lost 7 bases and the J gene lost 2 bases, with 17 bases spanning the gap. CDR3 sequence (DNA): TGTGCCAGCAAGAGGGAGCAGGTGGGAAACACTGAAGCTTTCTTT. Its translation is CASKREQVGNTEAFF.

This chain joins TRBV6-2 or TRBV6-3 and TRBJ1-1; D remains ambiguous. There are 15 residues in the CDR3. Per the germline V gene, CDR1 is MNHEY and CDR2 is SVGEGT. Trimming took 0 bases from V and 1 from J, leaving 9 bases between them. The CDR3 DNA reads TGTGCCAGCAGTTACTCGACGCTTAAGAACACTGAAGCTTTCTTT. As protein: CASSYSTLKNTEAFF.

Here the CDR3 reads CASSLGVAGEQFF. CDR3 nucleotide sequence: TGTGCCAGCAGCTTAGGGGTGGCGGGGGAGCAGTTCTTC. J is TRBJ2-1 and V is TRBV7-2; D might be TRBD2 (6 bases). CDR3 length equals 13 residues. Trimming stripped 1 base from V and 10 bases from J, with 11 bases between. Germline assignment: CDR1 SGHTA and CDR2 FQGNSA.

This clone has only a few counts. The chain has TRBV25-1 and TRBJ1-5, with TRBD1 matching over 8 bases. CDR1 and CDR2 from the germline V gene are MGHDK and SYGVNS. Trimming took 2 bases from V and 0 from J; bases not matched to a gene: 9. There are 18 residues in the CDR3. The CDR3 here is CASSERQGPLYSNQPQHF. CDR3 sequence (DNA): TGTGCCAGCAGTGAAAGACAGGGGCCCCTCTATAGCAATCAGCCCCAGCATTTT.

The rearrangement links TRBV7-9 to TRBJ2-5, with 8 bases fitting TRBD2. CDR1 and CDR2 from the germline V gene are SEHNR and FQNEAQ (reference sequence). V gave up 3 bases and J gave up 5 bases; unmatched junction bases: 8. This CDR3 is built from 15 residues. Here the CDR3 reads CASSFQSGGRETQYF. CDR3 nucleotides: TGTGCCAGCAGCTTCCAATCGGGGGGGCGCGAGACCCAGTACTTC.

The gene calls are TRBV7-8 and TRBJ2-3; a possible D gene is TRBD2 (7 bases). This CDR3 region has 15 residues. Germline values: CDR1 SGHVS, CDR2 FQNEAQ. V was clipped by 6 bases and J by 2 bases, with 15 bases between them. Written as DNA, the CDR3 is TGTGCCAGCAGTTTTCGGGGGGCCGACACAGATACGCAGTATTTT. Residues: CASSFRGADTDTQYF.

CDR3 sequence (DNA): TGTGCCAGCCGGGACAGCCAAAATCAGCCCCAGCATTTT. It codes for CASRDSQNQPQHF. The genes are TRBV7-8 and TRBJ1-5, with TRBD1 matching 7 bases. Germline V lookup: CDR1 SGHVS, CDR2 FQNEAQ. Trimming at V came to 8 bases and at J to 4 bases, leaving 5 bases not matched to a gene. The CDR3 extends over 13 amino acids.

The gene calls are TRBV19 and TRBJ2-7; D ambiguous. This CDR3 is built from 13 residues. The germline V gene has CDR1 LNHDA and CDR2 SQIVND (reference sequence). Trimming cost V 5 bases and J 5 bases, with 13 bases left between them. The CDR3 loop reads CASSLQVSDEQYF. CDR3 nucleotides: TGTGCCAGTAGTCTCCAGGTATCGGACGAGCAGTACTTC.